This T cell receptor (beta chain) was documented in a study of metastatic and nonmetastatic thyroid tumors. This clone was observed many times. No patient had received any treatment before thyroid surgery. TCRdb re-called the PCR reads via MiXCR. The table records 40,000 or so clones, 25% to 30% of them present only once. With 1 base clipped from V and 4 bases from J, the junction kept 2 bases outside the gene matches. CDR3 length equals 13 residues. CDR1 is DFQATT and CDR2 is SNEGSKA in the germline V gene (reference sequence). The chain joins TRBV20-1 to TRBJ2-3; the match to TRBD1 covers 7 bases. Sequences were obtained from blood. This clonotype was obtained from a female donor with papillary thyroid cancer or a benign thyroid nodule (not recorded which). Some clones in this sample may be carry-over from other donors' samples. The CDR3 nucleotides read TGCAGTGCTAGAGGGACAGGCCCAGATACGCAGTATTTT. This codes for CSARGTGPDTQYF.